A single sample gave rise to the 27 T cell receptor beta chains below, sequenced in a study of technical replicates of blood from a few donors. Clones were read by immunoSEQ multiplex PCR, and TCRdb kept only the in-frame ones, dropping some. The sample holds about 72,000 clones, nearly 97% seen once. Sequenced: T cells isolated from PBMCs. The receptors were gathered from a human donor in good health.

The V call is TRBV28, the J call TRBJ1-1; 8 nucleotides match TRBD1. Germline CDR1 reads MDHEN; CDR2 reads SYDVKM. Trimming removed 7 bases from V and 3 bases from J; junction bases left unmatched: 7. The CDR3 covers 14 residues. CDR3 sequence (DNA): TGTGCCAGCAACCTCGACAGGGGAGACACTGAAGCTTTCTTT. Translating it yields CASNLDRGDTEAFF.

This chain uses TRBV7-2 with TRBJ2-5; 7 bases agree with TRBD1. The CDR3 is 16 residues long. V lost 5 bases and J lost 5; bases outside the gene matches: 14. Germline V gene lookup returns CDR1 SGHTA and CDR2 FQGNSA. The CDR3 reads CASSPEWDSLIETQYF. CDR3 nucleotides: TGTGCCAGCAGCCCGGAATGGGACAGCTTAATTGAGACCCAGTACTTC.

The CDR3 DNA is TGTGCCAGCAGCTTAGATTGGGACACTACAGATACGCAGTATTTT. This codes for CASSLDWDTTDTQYF. The chain combines TRBV11-3 with TRBJ2-3, with D perhaps TRBD1 (6 bases). Germline CDR1 is SGHNT and CDR2 is YENEEA. This CDR3 has 15 amino acids. Trimming left V 0 bases short and J 3 bases short, with 10 bases between.

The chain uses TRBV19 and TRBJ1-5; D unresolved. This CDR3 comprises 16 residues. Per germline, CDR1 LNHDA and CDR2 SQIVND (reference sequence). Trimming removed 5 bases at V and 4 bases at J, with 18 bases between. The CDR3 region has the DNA TGTGCCAGTAGTTTTAACACGGACTTCCTGAATCAGCCCCAGCATTTT. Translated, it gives CASSFNTDFLNQPQHF.

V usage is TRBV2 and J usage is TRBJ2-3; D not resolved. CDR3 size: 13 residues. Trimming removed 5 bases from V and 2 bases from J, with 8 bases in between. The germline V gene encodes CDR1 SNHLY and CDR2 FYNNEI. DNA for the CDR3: TGTGCCAGCAGTCCCCCCTTCACAGATACGCAGTATTTT. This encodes CASSPPFTDTQYF.

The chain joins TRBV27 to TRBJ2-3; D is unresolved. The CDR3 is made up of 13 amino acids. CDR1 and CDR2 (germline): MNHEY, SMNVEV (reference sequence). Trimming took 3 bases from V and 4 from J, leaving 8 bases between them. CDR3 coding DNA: TGTGCCAGCAGTTTTGGGCAGGCAGATACGCAGTATTTT. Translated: CASSFGQADTQYF.

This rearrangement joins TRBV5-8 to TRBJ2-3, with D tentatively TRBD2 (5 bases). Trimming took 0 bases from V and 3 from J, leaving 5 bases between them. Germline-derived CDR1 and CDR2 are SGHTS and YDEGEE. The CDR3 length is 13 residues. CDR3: CASSLAGTDTQYF. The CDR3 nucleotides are TGTGCCAGCAGCTTGGCGGGAACAGATACGCAGTATTTT.

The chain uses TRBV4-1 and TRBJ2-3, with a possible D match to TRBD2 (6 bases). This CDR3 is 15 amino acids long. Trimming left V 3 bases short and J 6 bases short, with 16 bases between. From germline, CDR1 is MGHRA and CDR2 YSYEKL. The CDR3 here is CASSHPTRGMDTQYF. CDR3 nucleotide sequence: TGCGCCAGCAGCCACCCTACTCGGGGGATGGATACGCAGTATTTT.

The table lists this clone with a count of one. CDR3 loop: CASSVQATGELFF. As DNA, the CDR3 is TGTGCCAGCAGTGTCCAAGCCACCGGGGAGCTGTTTTTT. The genes are TRBV27 and TRBJ2-2; D is unresolved. The CDR3 covers 13 residues. Germline assignment: CDR1 MNHEY and CDR2 SMNVEV (reference sequence). The V gene lost 5 bases and the J gene lost 4 bases, with 8 bases spanning the gap.

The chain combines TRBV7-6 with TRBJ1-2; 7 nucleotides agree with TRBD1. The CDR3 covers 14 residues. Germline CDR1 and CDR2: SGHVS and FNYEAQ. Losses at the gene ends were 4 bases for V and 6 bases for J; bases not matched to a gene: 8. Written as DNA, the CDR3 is TGTGCCAGCAGCTCCCAGACAGGGTCGAATGGCTACACCTTC. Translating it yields CASSSQTGSNGYTF.

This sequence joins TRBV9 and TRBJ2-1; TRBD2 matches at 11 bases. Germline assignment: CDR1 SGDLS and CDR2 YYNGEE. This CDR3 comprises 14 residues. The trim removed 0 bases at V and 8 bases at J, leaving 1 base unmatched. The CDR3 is CASSVGLAGYEQFF. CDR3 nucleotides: TGTGCCAGCAGCGTAGGACTAGCGGGGTATGAGCAGTTCTTC.

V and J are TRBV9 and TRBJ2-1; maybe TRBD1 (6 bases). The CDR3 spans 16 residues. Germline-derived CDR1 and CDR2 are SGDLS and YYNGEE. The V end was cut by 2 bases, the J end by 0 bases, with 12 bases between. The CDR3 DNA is TGTGCCAGCAGCGTGGCAGGGGAGAACTCCTACAATGAGCAGTTCTTC. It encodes CASSVAGENSYNEQFF.

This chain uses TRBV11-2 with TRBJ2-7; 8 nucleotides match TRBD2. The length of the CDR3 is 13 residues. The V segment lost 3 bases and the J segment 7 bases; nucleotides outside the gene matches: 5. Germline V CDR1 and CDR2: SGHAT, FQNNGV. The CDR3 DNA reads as TGTGCCAGCAGCTTCGGACTAGCTCATGAGCAGTACTTC. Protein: CASSFGLAHEQYF.

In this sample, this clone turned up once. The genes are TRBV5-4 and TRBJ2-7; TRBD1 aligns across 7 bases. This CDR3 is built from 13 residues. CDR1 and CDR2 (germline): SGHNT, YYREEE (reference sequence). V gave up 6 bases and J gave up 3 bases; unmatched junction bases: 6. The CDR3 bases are TGTGCCAGCACCGGGGACAGCCGCTACGAGCAGTACTTC. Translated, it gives CASTGDSRYEQYF. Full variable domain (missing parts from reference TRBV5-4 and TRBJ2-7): ETGVTQSPTHLIKTRGQQVTLRCSSQSGHNTVSWYQQALGQGPQFIFQYYREEENGRGNFPPRFSGLQFPNYSSELNVNALELDDSALYLCASTGDSRYEQYFGPGTRLTVT.

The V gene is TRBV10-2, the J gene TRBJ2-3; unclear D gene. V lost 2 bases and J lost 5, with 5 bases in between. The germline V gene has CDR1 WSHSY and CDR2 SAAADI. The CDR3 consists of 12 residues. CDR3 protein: CASSEVVDTQYF. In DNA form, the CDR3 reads TGCGCCAGCAGTGAGGTCGTAGATACGCAGTATTTT.

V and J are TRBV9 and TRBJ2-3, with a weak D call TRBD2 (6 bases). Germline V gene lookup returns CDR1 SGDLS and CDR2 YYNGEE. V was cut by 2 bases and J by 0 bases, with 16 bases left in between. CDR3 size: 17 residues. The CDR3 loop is CASSVSGLVSSTDTQYF. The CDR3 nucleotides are TGTGCCAGCAGCGTGAGCGGGCTTGTTTCAAGCACAGATACGCAGTATTTT.

CDR3: CASGRLAGEVGNEQFF. CDR3 in DNA: TGTGCCAGCGGAAGACTAGCGGGAGAGGTTGGCAATGAGCAGTTCTTC. The V call is TRBV7-8, the J call TRBJ2-1; 12 bases line up with TRBD2. The CDR3 is made up of 16 amino acids. Trimming cost V 8 bases and J 6 bases; bases outside gene matches: 11. The V gene's germline CDR1 is SGHVS and CDR2 FQNEAQ.

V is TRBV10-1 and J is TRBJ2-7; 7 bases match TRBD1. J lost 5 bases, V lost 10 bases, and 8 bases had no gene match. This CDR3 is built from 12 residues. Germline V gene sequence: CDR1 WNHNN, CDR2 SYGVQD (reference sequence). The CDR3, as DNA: TGCGCCACTGCGACAGGGATTAACGAGCAGTACTTC. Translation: CATATGINEQYF.

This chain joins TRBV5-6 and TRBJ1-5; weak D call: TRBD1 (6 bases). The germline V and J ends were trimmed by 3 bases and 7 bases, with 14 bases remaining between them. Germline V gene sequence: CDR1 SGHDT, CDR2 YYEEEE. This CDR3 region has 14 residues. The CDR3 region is CASSSLDSSQPQHF. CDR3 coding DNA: TGTGCCAGCAGCTCCTTGGACAGCTCCCAGCCCCAGCATTTT.

The CDR3 DNA reads as TGTGCCAGCAGCTTAGTTCGGGAGTCCTATGGCTACACCTTC. Amino acids: CASSLVRESYGYTF. The J gene is TRBJ1-2, the V gene TRBV7-8; D ambiguous. This CDR3 is 14 amino acids long. CDR1 SGHVS and CDR2 FQNEAQ come from the germline V gene. The V and J ends lost 1 base and 4 bases respectively, with 10 bases between them.

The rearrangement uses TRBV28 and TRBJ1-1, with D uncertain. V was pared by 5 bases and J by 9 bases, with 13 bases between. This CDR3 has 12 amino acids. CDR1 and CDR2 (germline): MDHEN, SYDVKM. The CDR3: CASSLIPSQAFF. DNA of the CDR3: TGTGCCAGCAGTCTAATTCCGTCTCAAGCTTTCTTT.

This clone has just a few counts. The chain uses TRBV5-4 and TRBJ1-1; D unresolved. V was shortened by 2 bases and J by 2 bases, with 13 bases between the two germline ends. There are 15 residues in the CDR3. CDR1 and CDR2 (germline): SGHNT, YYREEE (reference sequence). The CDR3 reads CASSLDAGSNTEAFF. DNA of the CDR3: TGTGCCAGCAGCTTAGATGCGGGGTCAAACACTGAAGCTTTCTTT.

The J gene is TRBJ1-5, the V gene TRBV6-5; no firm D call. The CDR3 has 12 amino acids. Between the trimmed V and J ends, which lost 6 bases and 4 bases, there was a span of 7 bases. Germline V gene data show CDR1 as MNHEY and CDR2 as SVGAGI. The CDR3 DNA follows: TGTGCCAGCAGGTCGCTAAATCAGCCCCAGCATTTT. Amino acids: CASRSLNQPQHF.

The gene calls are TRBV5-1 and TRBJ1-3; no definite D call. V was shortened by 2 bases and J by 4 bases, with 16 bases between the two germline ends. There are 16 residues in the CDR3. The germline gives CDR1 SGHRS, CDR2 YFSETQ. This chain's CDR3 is CASSLTGPPGGNTIYF. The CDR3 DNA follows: TGCGCCAGCAGCTTAACTGGGCCCCCAGGCGGAAACACCATATATTTT.

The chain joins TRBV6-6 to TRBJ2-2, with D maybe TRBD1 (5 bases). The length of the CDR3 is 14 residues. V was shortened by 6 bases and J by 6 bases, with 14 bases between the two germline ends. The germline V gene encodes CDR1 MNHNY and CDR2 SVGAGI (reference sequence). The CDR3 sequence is CASSQLQTAGELFF. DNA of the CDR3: TGTGCCAGCAGCCAACTGCAGACAGCCGGGGAGCTGTTTTTT.

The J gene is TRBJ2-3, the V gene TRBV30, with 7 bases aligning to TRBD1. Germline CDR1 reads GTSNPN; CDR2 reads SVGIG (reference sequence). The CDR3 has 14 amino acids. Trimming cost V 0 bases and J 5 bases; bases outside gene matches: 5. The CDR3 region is CAWSVGQAKDTQYF. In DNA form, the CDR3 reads TGTGCCTGGAGTGTAGGACAGGCAAAAGATACGCAGTATTTT.

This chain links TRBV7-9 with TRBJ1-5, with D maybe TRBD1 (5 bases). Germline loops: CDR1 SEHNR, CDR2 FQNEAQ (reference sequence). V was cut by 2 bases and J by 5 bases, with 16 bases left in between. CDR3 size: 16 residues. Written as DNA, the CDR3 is TGTGCCAGCAGCTTATTCCGCAATGGGGGGGATCAGCCCCAGCATTTT. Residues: CASSLFRNGGDQPQHF.